Shown below are 31 T cell receptor beta chains from a single sample sequenced in a study of tumor and adjacent non-tumor tissue in lung cancer. The library came from three nested PCR rounds adapted from ARM-PCR protocols. TCRdb used MiXCR to reprocess the multiplex PCR reads, holding one entry per CDR3 protein. The profile shows about 80,000 distinct CDR3 sequences, approximately 77% of them singletons. RNA was extracted from bulk tissue without any cell sorting. Material for sequencing was lung tumor tissue. These receptors were taken from a woman in her 40s with non-small cell lung cancer.

The J gene is TRBJ1-1, the V gene TRBV6-5; possibly TRBD1 for D (5 bases). The CDR3 covers 14 residues. The germline V gene encodes CDR1 MNHEY and CDR2 SVGAGI. V shed 5 bases and J shed 4 bases, with 14 bases lying between them. For the CDR3, the DNA is TGTGCCAGCAGTAGCCTGGGACGGTTCACTGAAGCTTTCTTT. It encodes CASSSLGRFTEAFF.

This clonotype has a single count. Given a much more abundant clone one base away, this may be a read error. The chain couples TRBV20-1 to TRBJ1-5; unclear D gene. Germline loops: CDR1 DFQATT, CDR2 SNEGSKA (reference sequence). This CDR3 has 16 residues. CDR3 protein: CSVRELGYPRDPVQHF. The DNA of the CDR3 is TGCAGTGTTAGAGAACTAGGGTACCCGAGAGACCCGGTCCAGCATTTT.

With regard to this clonotype: At one boundary the junction diverges from the germline segment, which might be a read error. The chain recombines TRBV4-2 with TRBJ2-1; 9 nucleotides agree with TRBD1. Germline CDR1 is LGHNA and CDR2 is YNFKEQ. This CDR3 is 15 amino acids long. The CDR3 nucleotides read TGTGTCAGCGACTCGGGACAGGGACCCTATAATGAGCAGTTCTTC. Protein sequence: CVSDSGQGPYNEQFF.

This clonotype was seen just once. The junction departs from germline at one end; a sequencing error may be responsible. The CDR3 bases are TGTGCCAGCATTGAACAGGCAGTCCTTAGCAATCAGCCCCAGCATTTT. Its protein is CASIEQAVLSNQPQHF. This sequence joins TRBV2 and TRBJ1-5; D perhaps matches TRBD1 (5 bases). The CDR3 runs to 16 residues. Looked up from germline, CDR1 is SNHLY and CDR2 is FYNNEI. Full variable domain (outside the CDR3, taken from reference TRBV2 and TRBJ1-5): EPEVTQTPSHQVTQMGQEVILRCVPISNHLYFYWYRQILGQKVEFLVSFYNNEISEKSEIFDDQFSVERPDGSNFTLKIRSTKLEDSAMYFCASIEQAVLSNQPQHFGDGTRLSIL.

Points on this clonotype: The junction departs from the called germline gene at one end, perhaps through a read error. V and J are TRBV6-5 and TRBJ1-3; D perhaps matches TRBD1 (5 bases). This CDR3 is built from 12 residues. Germline V gene lookup returns CDR1 MNHEY and CDR2 SVGAGI. CDR3 protein: CANSYDRNTTYF. As DNA, the CDR3 is TGTGCCAACAGTTACGACAGAAACACCACATATTTT.

As to this clonotype: The junction and the germline gene differ at one end; a read error may be behind it. V and J are TRBV6-5 and TRBJ2-1, with 7 bases that match TRBD2. The CDR3 sequence is 17 residues long. CDR1 MNHEY and CDR2 SVGAGI come from the germline V gene. The CDR3 loop reads CARSYSSPAGAYNEHFF. The CDR3 coding sequence is TGTGCCAGGAGTTACTCATCCCCTGCGGGAGCCTACAATGAGCACTTCTTC.

On this clonotype: The final CDR3 position lacks the conserved phenylalanine or tryptophan, pointing to a likely read error. DNA of the CDR3: TGCAGCGTATCAATAGGGGGCTCTGGGGCCAACGTCCTGACTCTC. Translated, it gives CSVSIGGSGANVLTL. This chain links TRBV29-1 with TRBJ2-6; D may be TRBD1 (6 bases). V lost 6 bases and J lost 0, with 12 bases in between. Germline values: CDR1 SQVTM, CDR2 ANQGSEA. The CDR3 length is 15 residues.

The table lists this clonotype with a count of one. One end of the junction varies from germline; a read error may be responsible. J is TRBJ2-2 and V is TRBV11-2; 8 bases are shared with TRBD1. The CDR3 contains 15 residues. CDR1 and CDR2 (germline): SGHAT, FQNNGV. CDR3 residues: CASSPKSGGLGELFF. In nucleotides, the CDR3 is TGTGCCAGCAGTCCAAAATCAGGGGGCTTGGGGGAGTTGTTTTTT.

To note about this clonotype: One junction end disagrees with the germline gene, perhaps due to a read error. J is TRBJ1-5 and V is TRBV7-9, with a tentative D call TRBD1 (6 bases). CDR3 length equals 14 residues. Germline values: CDR1 SEHNR, CDR2 FQNEAQ (reference sequence). CDR3 loop: CAGSTGLRNQPQHF. The CDR3 DNA sequence: TGTGCCGGCAGCACAGGGTTAAGAAATCAGCCCCAGCATTTT.

The chain recombines TRBV20-1 with TRBJ2-4; 7 bases map to TRBD2. V shed 2 bases and J 4 bases; nucleotides not matched to a gene: 17. Germline CDR1 DFQATT, CDR2 SNEGSKA (reference sequence). The CDR3 sequence is 18 residues long. The CDR3 spells CSARYSGGKQALKNIQYF. As DNA, the CDR3 is TGCAGTGCTAGATATTCGGGAGGAAAACAGGCGTTAAAAAACATTCAGTACTTC.

The chain carries TRBV6-6 and TRBJ1-5, with 9 bases lining up with TRBD1. Germline V gene data show CDR1 as MNHNY and CDR2 as SVGAGI (reference sequence). With V trimmed by 8 bases and J by 7 bases, 9 bases remained unmatched. This CDR3 has 14 amino acids. CDR3 protein: CASGTQGAGQPQHF. Written as DNA, the CDR3 is TGTGCCAGCGGCACACAGGGGGCGGGCCAGCCCCAGCATTTT.

Remarks on this clonotype: Mismatch with germline at one junction end may stem from a read error. The chain carries TRBV6-6 and TRBJ2-1; D gene unclear. Germline V gene sequence: CDR1 MNHNY, CDR2 SVGAGI (reference sequence). The CDR3 is 15 residues long. The CDR3, as DNA: TGTGCCAGCAAACCCCCAGGACGCGGCCGAGATGAGCAGTTTTTC. Translating gives CASKPPGRGRDEQFF.

Details on this clonotype: This is likely a read error, given that the CDR3 carries no conserved phenylalanine or tryptophan at its end. This chain connects TRBV6-5 to TRBJ2-2, with TRBD2 matching over 11 bases. The CDR3 runs 14 residues. The V gene's germline CDR1 is MNHEY and CDR2 SVGAGI. This CDR3 is CASSYSSGRGELFY. In DNA form, the CDR3 reads TGTGCCAGCAGTTACTCTAGCGGGAGGGGGGAACTGTTTTAT.

This clonotype was seen ten or more times. The rearrangement links TRBV7-8 to TRBJ2-3; the match to TRBD2 covers 10 bases. V lost 5 bases, J lost 0 bases, and 5 bases stayed unmatched. The CDR3 extends over 16 amino acids. In germline, CDR1 is SGHVS, CDR2 FQNEAQ. The CDR3, as DNA: TGTGCCAGCAGCCGGACTAGCGGTCCGAGCACAGATACGCAGTATTTT. It encodes CASSRTSGPSTDTQYF. Using reference TRBV7-8 and TRBJ2-3 for the parts outside the CDR3, the full variable domain is GAGVSQSPRYKVAKRGQDVALRCDPISGHVSLFWYQQALGQGPEFLTYFQNEAQLDKSGLPSDRFFAERPEGSVSTLKIQRTQQEDSAVYLCASSRTSGPSTDTQYFGPGTRLTVL.

V usage is TRBV7-3 and J usage is TRBJ2-2; 11 bases line up with TRBD2. Germline V lookup: CDR1 SGHTA, CDR2 FQGTGA. V was clipped by 8 bases and J by 4 bases; unmatched bases: 12. This CDR3 comprises 17 residues. CDR3 amino acids: CASQNPSGGHSTGELFF. The DNA for the CDR3 is TGTGCCAGCCAGAACCCTAGCGGGGGGCACTCCACCGGGGAGCTGTTTTTT. Looking up the rest from reference TRBV7-3 and TRBJ2-2 gives the full variable domain: GAGVSQTPSNKVTEKGKYVELRCDPISGHTALYWYRQSLGQGPEFLIYFQGTGAADDSGLPNDRFFAVRPEGSVSTLKIQRTERGDSAVYLCASQNPSGGHSTGELFFGEGSRLTVL.

This clonotype was counted at least ten times. This chain uses TRBV5-6 with TRBJ2-7; 7 bases fit TRBD1. Unmatched junction bases numbered 7, after V lost 0 bases and J lost 4 bases. Germline lookup yields CDR1 SGHDT and CDR2 YYEEEE. The CDR3 is 15 amino acids. CDR3 sequence reads: CASSLAQVRGYEQYF. The CDR3 coding sequence is TGTGCCAGCAGCTTGGCCCAGGTCAGGGGGTACGAGCAGTACTTC. The whole variable domain, filled in from reference TRBV5-6 and TRBJ2-7, reads DAGVTQSPTHLIKTRGQQVTLRCSPKSGHDTVSWYQQALGQGPQFIFQYYEEEERQRGNFPDRFSGHQFPNYSSELNVNALLLGDSALYLCASSLAQVRGYEQYFGPGTRLTVT.

Remarks on this clonotype: The germline gene is not matched at one end of the junction; a read error may be the cause. This chain joins TRBV2 and TRBJ2-7; 8 bases map to TRBD2. Germline V gene data show CDR1 as SNHLY and CDR2 as FYNNEI. The CDR3 runs 17 residues. The CDR3 spells CTSKKLAGGVGSYEQYF. CDR3 nucleotide sequence: TGTACCAGCAAGAAGTTGGCGGGGGGCGTGGGCTCCTACGAGCAGTACTTC.

In regard to this clonotype: A single base separates this from a much larger clone, so it may be a read error. The CDR3 reads CASSFPARGRGNTGELFF. CDR3 in DNA: TGCGCCAGCAGCTTCCCAGCCAGGGGGAGAGGAAACACCGGGGAGCTGTTTTTT. The V and J genes are TRBV5-1 and TRBJ2-2; TRBD1 matches at 7 bases. The V segment lost 2 bases and the J segment 2 bases; nucleotides outside the gene matches: 12. The CDR3 is 18 residues long. The germline gives CDR1 SGHRS, CDR2 YFSETQ.

Comments on this clonotype: The junction differs from germline at one of its ends, possibly a read error. The rearrangement uses TRBV11-2 and TRBJ2-3; D remains ambiguous. The germline gives CDR1 SGHAT, CDR2 FQNNGV. This CDR3 is 14 amino acids long. In DNA, the CDR3 is TGCTCCATCAGCCCTCTAAGCGCGGCAGATACGCAGTATTTT. Residues: CSISPLSAADTQYF.

Turning to this clonotype: The CDR3 end shows no conserved phenylalanine or tryptophan, and so a read error is likely. The V and J genes are TRBV5-6 and TRBJ2-2; the D gene is possibly TRBD1 (5 bases). Per germline, CDR1 SGHDT and CDR2 YYEEEE. The CDR3 is made up of 16 amino acids. This chain's CDR3 is CTSSLDMAEPPGELFS. Here the CDR3 DNA reads TGTACCAGCAGCTTGGACATGGCCGAGCCCCCCGGGGAGCTGTTTTCT.

For this clonotype: At one of its ends the junction is not consistent with the germline gene, which may arise from a read error. The V gene is TRBV28, the J gene TRBJ1-2; TRBD1 matches at 7 bases. The CDR3 is made up of 17 amino acids. The germline V gene encodes CDR1 MDHEN and CDR2 SYDVKM. CDR3 coding DNA: TGTGCCAGCAGCCCGGTCGAGAGACAGGGTAGGGTCTATGGCTACACGTTC. It yields the protein CASSPVERQGRVYGYTF.

This clonotype was observed a few times. A much larger clonotype is one base distant, so this may be a read error. The V call is TRBV20-1, the J call TRBJ1-5; D might be TRBD1 (5 bases). With 8 bases removed from V and 1 base from J, the gap between germline ends came to 15 bases. The germline V gene encodes CDR1 DFQATT and CDR2 SNEGSKA (reference sequence). The CDR3 extends over 14 amino acids. The DNA of the CDR3 is TGCAGTATCTCAGGGAAAATGAGCAATCAGCCCCAGCATTTT. It specifies CSISGKMSNQPQHF.

With regard to this clonotype: At one boundary the junction diverges from the germline segment, which might be a read error. J is TRBJ2-5 and V is TRBV4-1; 7 bases fit TRBD1. Germline CDR1 is MGHRA and CDR2 is YSYEKL. This CDR3 comprises 17 residues. In nucleotides, the CDR3 is TGCGACAGCCGCCGGGCCGGGACAGCCATGATCCAAGAGACCCAGTACTTC. Translated, it gives CDSRRAGTAMIQETQYF.

This clonotype has more than one count but fewer than ten. Germline and junction disagree at one end, which may indicate a read error. The V call is TRBV12-3 or TRBV12-4, the J call TRBJ2-7; 8 bases agree with TRBD1. CDR3 length: 17 residues. The CDR3 is CASSLRTGIEGAYEQYF. Here the CDR3 DNA reads TGTGCCAGCAGTCTACGGACAGGGATTGAAGGAGCCTACGAACAGTACTTC.

Remarks on this clonotype: A read error is likely, as this CDR3 ends without the conserved phenylalanine or tryptophan. V is TRBV12-3 or TRBV12-4 and J is TRBJ2-3; 9 nucleotides agree with TRBD2. This CDR3 is 15 amino acids long. The CDR3 DNA sequence: TGTGCCAGCAGGGGACTAGCTCCCGGGGGGGATAAGCAGTATCTT. Translated, it gives CASRGLAPGGDKQYL.

This clonotype was detected a few times. Compared with germline, one end of the junction differs, possibly owing to a read error. This chain joins TRBV11-1 and TRBJ2-7, with D possibly TRBD1 on 5 matching bases. The CDR3 has 14 residues. Germline CDR1 is SGHAT and CDR2 is FQDESV (reference sequence). CDR3 DNA: TGTGCCAGCGGTGTGCAGGGTAGAGTGTACGAGCAGTATTTC. It yields the protein CASGVQGRVYEQYF.

Details on this clonotype: The junction shows a germline mismatch at one end, possibly a read error. J is TRBJ2-3 and V is TRBV11-2, with D uncertain. Germline values: CDR1 SGHAT, CDR2 FQNNGV. This CDR3 is 16 amino acids long. CDR3 amino acids: CASSTVLDPLTYTQYF. The CDR3 nucleotides are TGTGCCAGCAGCACTGTGCTAGATCCCCTCACATATACGCAGTATTTT.

Regarding this clonotype: One end of the junction fails to match germline, which may point to a read error. The J gene is TRBJ2-2, the V gene TRBV4-1; a weak D match, TRBD2 (5 bases). The CDR3 has 14 residues. Germline lookup yields CDR1 MGHRA and CDR2 YSYEKL. The DNA for the CDR3 is TGCGCCAGCAGCGGCGGCGGATCCACCGGGGAGCCGTTTTTT. Its protein is CASSGGGSTGEPFF.

Comments on this clonotype: At one end the junction does not follow the germline gene, possibly because of a read error. The chain employs TRBV28 and TRBJ2-7; 8 nucleotides align to TRBD1. Germline V CDR1 and CDR2: MDHEN, SYDVKM. The CDR3 is 14 residues long. The CDR3 region is CASSTTDRAYEHYF. The CDR3 DNA sequence: TGTGCCAGCAGCACAACGGACAGGGCCTACGAGCACTACTTC. Variable domain in full (rest from reference TRBV28 and TRBJ2-7): DVKVTQSSRYLVKRTGEKVFLECVQDMDHENMFWYRQDPGLGLRLIYFSYDVKMKEKGDIPEGYSVSREKKERFSLILESASTNQTSMYLCASSTTDRAYEHYFGPGTRLTVT.

The chain carries TRBV11-2 and TRBJ2-7; D ambiguous. Germline CDR1 and CDR2: SGHAT and FQNNGV. There are 14 residues in the CDR3. CDR3 amino acids: CTNSLVSNSYEQYF. DNA of the CDR3: TGTACCAATAGCTTAGTCTCAAACTCCTACGAGCAGTACTTC.

V and J are TRBV20-1 and TRBJ1-5; tentative D call: TRBD1 (5 bases). Per germline, CDR1 DFQATT and CDR2 SNEGSKA (reference sequence). CDR3 length: 12 amino acids. DNA for the CDR3: TGCACTGTTAGAGGGGAGGCTCAGCCCCAGCATTTT. Protein product: CTVRGEAQPQHF.